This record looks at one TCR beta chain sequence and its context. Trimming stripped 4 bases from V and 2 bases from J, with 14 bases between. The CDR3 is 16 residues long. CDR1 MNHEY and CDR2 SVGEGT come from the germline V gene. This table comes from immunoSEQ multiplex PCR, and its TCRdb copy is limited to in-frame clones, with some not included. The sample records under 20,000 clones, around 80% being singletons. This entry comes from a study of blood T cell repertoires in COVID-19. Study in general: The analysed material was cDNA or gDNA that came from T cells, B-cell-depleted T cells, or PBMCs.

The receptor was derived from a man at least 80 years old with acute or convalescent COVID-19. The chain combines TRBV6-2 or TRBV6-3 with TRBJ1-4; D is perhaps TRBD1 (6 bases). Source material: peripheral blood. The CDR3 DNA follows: TGTGCCAGCAGTTCAAGAGGGACATGGACTAATGAAAAACTGTTTTTT. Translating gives CASSSRGTWTNEKLFF.